This T cell receptor (beta chain) was retrieved from a study of control samples from healthy donors and cancer patients (dated by TCRdb to about 2020). About this clone: Its antigen is still unknown. No base quality information exists; no much larger clone differs at one position.

Inclusive of the bounding cysteine and phenylalanine, the CDR3 is 11 residues long. Of the read, only the CDR3 DNA is kept; its 33 bases are in frame from base 1. The germline V gene supplies CDR1 SGHTA and CDR2 FQGNSA. The V and J ends are trimmed by 5 bases and 8 bases, leaving 7 bases between them. Library preparation was by the immunoSEQ multiplex PCR assay. The clones in this table, taken by TCRdb from immuneACCESS, are in-frame only. Not every clone is retained; where verified, under half of the shortfall comes from an unresolved V gene, and the cause of the rest is unknown. Across this sample there are approximately 100,000 clones, with more than 75% seen only once. The ten largest clonotypes hold over 2% of the sample.

Sample: blood. The receptor was derived from a woman between 40 and 50 years old in good health. The receptor chain draws on TRBV7-2 and TRBJ2-1, with the D gene not clear enough to name. The CDR3 corresponds to CASSRGYEQFF. The sequenced DNA: TGTGCCAGCAGCCGCGGATATGAGCAGTTCTTC. The CDR3, completed at both ends by the reference TRBV7-2 and TRBJ2-1 genes, gives the full variable domain GAGVSQSPSNKVTEKGKDVELRCDPISGHTALYWYRQSLGQGLEFLIYFQGNSAPDKSGLPSDRFSAERTGGSVSTLTIQRTQQEDSAVYLCASSRGYEQFFGPGTRLTVL.